The next 27 T cell receptor beta chains were all read from a single sample in a study of cytomegalovirus exposure and HLA in healthy donors (dated by TCRdb to the late 2010s). Library prep was done by the immunoSEQ multiplex PCR assay. For the multiplex PCR, a mixture combining 60 forward primers for TCR Vbeta segments and 13 reverse primers for TCR Jbeta segments was used. TCRdb obtained this table from immuneACCESS and retained in-frame rearrangements with V and J assigned. These tables miss some clones; where compared with another copy, unresolved V genes account for less than half of the shortfall, and the remainder is unexplained. This sample holds 95,000 to 150,000 clones; 65% to 80% were observed only once. Approximately 31% of the sample lies in the top ten. Material for sequencing was PBMCs. The receptors derive from a man in his 60s in good health and CMV-seropositive.

This clone was seen a handful of times. This chain links TRBV6-4 with TRBJ2-2; 7 bases agree with TRBD2. CDR3 length equals 15 residues. CDR1 is MRHNA, CDR2 SNTAGT, per germline. V was clipped by 6 bases and J by 4 bases; unmatched bases: 8. CDR3 in DNA: TGTGCCAGCAGCGAAACTAGCGAAATCACCGGGGAGCTGTTTTTT. Translating gives CASSETSEITGELFF.

This clone was recorded a few times. The rearrangement uses TRBV6-5 and TRBJ1-1; 7 bases agree with TRBD1. Per germline, CDR1 MNHEY and CDR2 SVGAGI. After removal of 6 bases from V and 2 bases from J, the junction contained 9 bases not matched to a gene. The CDR3 totals 15 residues. The DNA of the CDR3 is TGTGCCAGCAGCTTTACCGGGACAGTAAACACTGAAGCTTTCTTT. Residues: CASSFTGTVNTEAFF.

V gene TRBV20-1 combines with J gene TRBJ1-1; D is unclear. The V and J ends lost 0 bases and 7 bases respectively, with 3 bases between them. This CDR3 is built from 10 residues. Germline V CDR1 and CDR2: DFQATT, SNEGSKA (reference sequence). CDR3 sequence reads: CSARDSEAFF. Here the CDR3 DNA reads TGCAGTGCTAGAGACAGTGAAGCTTTCTTT.

The chain recombines TRBV6-1 with TRBJ2-7; 8 bases map to TRBD2. The CDR3 sequence is 15 residues long. The V and J ends lost 2 bases and 1 base, in that order; junction bases with no gene match: 4. Germline V gives CDR1 MNHNS, CDR2 SASEGT. The CDR3 DNA reads TGTGCCAGCAGTGAAATGGGACTAGGTTCCTACGAGCAGTACTTC. It codes for CASSEMGLGSYEQYF.

This chain joins TRBV11-2 and TRBJ1-1; D gene ambiguous. CDR3 length: 13 amino acids. Germline V lookup: CDR1 SGHAT, CDR2 FQNNGV. The V end lost 0 bases, the J end lost 1 base, and 3 bases lay between the germline ends. The CDR3 loop is CASSLDRNTEAFF. CDR3 nucleotide sequence: TGTGCCAGCAGCTTAGACAGGAACACTGAAGCTTTCTTT. The whole variable domain, filled in from reference TRBV11-2 and TRBJ1-1, reads EAGVAQSPRYKIIEKRQSVAFWCNPISGHATLYWYQQILGQGPKLLIQFQNNGVVDDSQLPKDRFSAERLKGVDSTLKIQPAKLEDSAVYLCASSLDRNTEAFFGQGTRLTVV.

The genes are TRBV28 and TRBJ2-7; 9 nucleotides line up with TRBD1. CDR3 size: 13 residues. Losses at the gene ends were 9 bases for V and 1 base for J; bases not matched to a gene: 4. The germline CDR1 and CDR2 sequences are MDHEN and SYDVKM. This CDR3 is CASGTGPSYEQYF. CDR3 coding DNA: TGTGCCAGTGGGACAGGGCCTTCCTACGAGCAGTACTTC.

This clone was recorded once. This rearrangement joins TRBV10-3 to TRBJ1-2; D might be TRBD1 (5 bases). Germline values: CDR1 ENHRY, CDR2 SYGVKD. The CDR3 length is 14 residues. V lost 8 bases and J lost 6, with 19 bases in between. In DNA, the CDR3 is TGTGCCATCCCCTCGGGGGGGGGTGGTAATGGCTACACCTTC. It yields the protein CAIPSGGGGNGYTF.

This clone has only a few counts. This rearrangement joins TRBV7-9 to TRBJ2-5; D is ambiguous. Trimming took off 5 bases at V and 11 bases at J, with 15 bases between the two ends. The CDR3 covers 12 residues. Per the germline V gene, CDR1 is SEHNR and CDR2 is FQNEAQ (reference sequence). CDR3 protein: CASSPHFDGQYF. The DNA for the CDR3 is TGTGCCAGCAGCCCACACTTCGACGGGCAGTACTTC.

The chain joins TRBV11-2 to TRBJ2-5; 8 bases line up with TRBD1. The DNA end is a closer match to TRBJ2-7, so the J assignment may be wrong. The CDR3 extends over 14 amino acids. Germline V CDR1 and CDR2: SGHAT, FQNNGV. CDR3 sequence: CASSLGTGPYEQYF. The CDR3 DNA follows: TGTGCCAGCAGCTTAGGGACAGGGCCCTACGAGCAGTACTTC.

V is TRBV30 and J is TRBJ1-1; tentatively, D is TRBD1 (5 bases). From germline, CDR1 is GTSNPN and CDR2 SVGIG (reference sequence). Trimming removed 1 base at V and 0 bases at J, with 9 bases between. The CDR3 sequence is 14 residues long. The CDR3 nucleotides are TGTGCCTGGAGTGGACAGACCATGAACACTGAAGCTTTCTTT. It translates to CAWSGQTMNTEAFF.

This clone was observed once. The chain combines TRBV11-1 with TRBJ1-1, with no clear D. CDR1 and CDR2 (germline): SGHAT, FQDESV (reference sequence). The CDR3 totals 14 residues. The V and J ends lost 5 bases and 0 bases respectively, with 10 bases between them. The CDR3 reads CASSLGRMNTEAFF. In DNA form, the CDR3 reads TGTGCCAGCAGCCTAGGGAGGATGAACACTGAAGCTTTCTTT.

A single count supports this clone. The rearrangement uses TRBV4-1 and TRBJ2-3; 7 bases align to TRBD2. Germline lookup yields CDR1 MGHRA and CDR2 YSYEKL. Trimming at V came to 0 bases and at J to 5 bases, leaving 2 bases not matched to a gene. CDR3 size: 14 residues. CDR3 protein: CASSQDGGVDTQYF. DNA for the CDR3: TGCGCCAGCAGCCAAGATGGGGGGGTAGATACGCAGTATTTT.

The rearrangement links TRBV15 to TRBJ1-3, with 8 bases that match TRBD1. V shed 4 bases and J 4 bases; nucleotides not matched to a gene: 3. Per germline, CDR1 LNHNV and CDR2 YYDKDF (reference sequence). The CDR3 totals 14 residues. This CDR3 reads CATSTQGAGNTIYF. CDR3 coding DNA: TGTGCCACCAGCACTCAGGGGGCAGGAAACACCATATATTTT.

The rearrangement links TRBV11-2 to TRBJ2-3, with 9 bases identical to TRBD1. With 5 bases clipped from V and 3 bases from J, the junction kept 6 bases outside the gene matches. This CDR3 has 15 amino acids. Per the germline V gene, CDR1 is SGHAT and CDR2 is FQNNGV. The CDR3 sequence: CASSVGTGRTDTQYF. CDR3 in DNA: TGTGCCAGCAGCGTCGGGACAGGGAGGACAGATACGCAGTATTTT.

The V and J genes are TRBV30 and TRBJ2-1; 8 nucleotides agree with TRBD2. The V segment lost 3 bases and the J segment 0 bases; nucleotides outside the gene matches: 7. CDR3 length: 16 residues. Germline V gene lookup returns CDR1 GTSNPN and CDR2 SVGIG (reference sequence). The CDR3 region has the DNA TGTGCCTGGAGCGTTAAACTAGCGGACTCCTACAATGAGCAGTTCTTC. As protein: CAWSVKLADSYNEQFF.

The CDR3 loop is CASSLYRIQPQHF. Written as DNA, the CDR3 is TGTGCCAGCAGTTTATACAGAATTCAGCCCCAGCATTTT. This chain joins TRBV28 and TRBJ1-5; D gene unclear. Germline CDR1 reads MDHEN; CDR2 reads SYDVKM. The germline V and J ends were trimmed by 1 base and 6 bases, with 7 bases remaining between them. The CDR3 spans 13 residues.

DNA for the CDR3: TGTGCCATAACCCCACGGGACTCAAATGAGCAGTTCTTC. As protein: CAITPRDSNEQFF. This chain links TRBV6-1 with TRBJ2-1; perhaps TRBD2 as D (6 bases). The germline gives CDR1 MNHNS, CDR2 SASEGT. V was trimmed by 10 bases and J by 7 bases, leaving 17 bases between them. The CDR3 totals 13 residues.

This clone was recorded a few times. This sequence joins TRBV14 and TRBJ1-1; 8 nucleotides line up with TRBD1. The junction had 5 bases not matched to a gene; V was cut back by 0 bases and J by 8 bases. CDR3 length: 14 amino acids. Germline CDR1 is SGHDN and CDR2 is FVKESK. Written as DNA, the CDR3 is TGTGCCAGCAGCCAAGATATGAGGACAGGGGAAGCTTTCTTT. It yields the protein CASSQDMRTGEAFF.

The count of this clone is one. This chain joins TRBV4-1 and TRBJ1-3; TRBD1 matches 8 bases. Germline V CDR1 and CDR2: MGHRA, YSYEKL. The ends lost 3 bases at V and 5 bases at J; junction bases unmatched: 9. The CDR3 has 16 residues. In DNA, the CDR3 is TGCGCCAGCAGCCAGGGGGACAGGAGCAGCCGAAACACCATATATTTT. This encodes CASSQGDRSSRNTIYF.

This chain links TRBV9 with TRBJ2-6; TRBD2 agrees at 7 bases. After removal of 0 bases from V and 4 bases from J, the junction contained 10 bases not matched to a gene. The germline V gene has CDR1 SGDLS and CDR2 YYNGEE. The CDR3 spans 18 residues. CDR3 nucleotide sequence: TGTGCCAGCAGCGTAGGGGAGGGCCTATTTTCGGGGGCCAACGTCCTGACTTTC. It is translated as CASSVGEGLFSGANVLTF.

This chain connects TRBV10-3 to TRBJ2-1; a weak D match, TRBD1 (6 bases). Looked up from germline, CDR1 is ENHRY and CDR2 is SYGVKD. The V end lost 2 bases, the J end lost 2 bases, and 19 bases lay between the germline ends. The CDR3 covers 18 residues. The CDR3 sequence is CAISEPPRTVAPYNEQFF. The CDR3 nucleotides are TGTGCCATCAGTGAGCCTCCGCGGACAGTAGCGCCCTACAATGAGCAGTTCTTC.

This sequence joins TRBV30 and TRBJ2-3; tentatively, D is TRBD2 (6 bases). This CDR3 contains 11 residues. V was pared by 2 bases and J by 6 bases, with 6 bases between. Germline values: CDR1 GTSNPN, CDR2 SVGIG (reference sequence). The CDR3 protein is CAWSRGDTQYF. CDR3 in DNA: TGTGCCTGGAGTCGGGGGGATACGCAGTATTTT.

The table lists this clone with a few counts. This chain connects TRBV4-2 to TRBJ2-7; TRBD2 aligns across 11 bases. V gave up 3 bases and J gave up 3 bases; unmatched junction bases: 4. The CDR3 runs 15 residues. Germline V lookup: CDR1 LGHNA, CDR2 YNFKEQ. As DNA, the CDR3 is TGTGCCAGCAGCCACACTAGCGGGAGTATCTACGAGCAGTACTTC. Encoded protein: CASSHTSGSIYEQYF.

This rearrangement joins TRBV27 to TRBJ2-2, with D possibly matching TRBD1 (6 bases). Per the germline V gene, CDR1 is MNHEY and CDR2 is SMNVEV (reference sequence). V lost 3 bases, J lost 5 bases, and 19 bases lay in between. The CDR3 is made up of 17 amino acids. CDR3 coding DNA: TGTGCCAGCAGTTTGCTAGGCCCACAGGGCGGAACCGGGGAGCTGTTTTTT. The encoded protein is CASSLLGPQGGTGELFF.

J is TRBJ2-1 and V is TRBV2, with 10 bases that match TRBD2. The ends lost 5 bases at V and 4 bases at J; junction bases unmatched: 20. The CDR3 extends over 20 amino acids. Germline CDR1 reads SNHLY; CDR2 reads FYNNEI. CDR3 sequence (DNA): TGTGCCAGCAGTTCAGTATTGGGGCCTAGCGGGAGAGGGGGTTACAATGAGCAGTTCTTC. This encodes CASSSVLGPSGRGGYNEQFF.

V is TRBV10-1 and J is TRBJ2-7; 7 nucleotides align to TRBD2. Germline CDR1 reads WNHNN; CDR2 reads SYGVQD (reference sequence). V dropped 3 bases and J dropped 4; count of bases not matched to a gene: 3. There are 13 residues in the CDR3. In DNA form, the CDR3 reads TGCGCCAGCAGTGACCCGGGGGGATACGAGCAGTACTTC. This gives the protein CASSDPGGYEQYF.

V gene TRBV5-1 combines with J gene TRBJ2-3, with 8 nucleotides matching TRBD2. Trimming took 6 bases from V and 2 from J; bases not matched to a gene: 5. Germline V gene sequence: CDR1 SGHRS, CDR2 YFSETQ. This CDR3 has 14 residues. CDR3 bases: TGCGCCAGCACTCGGGAGGGGAACACAGATACGCAGTATTTT. Translation: CASTREGNTDTQYF.